This is a list of T cell receptor beta chains from one sample in a study of T cell responses to AZD1222 COVID-19 vaccine. Clones were read by immunoSEQ multiplex PCR, and TCRdb kept only the in-frame ones, dropping some. This table holds about 130,000 clones, roughly 88% found once. The sequencing here drew on peripheral blood, taken on day 0 of AZD1222 vaccination. These receptors all come from an adult in good health. The conserved cysteine and the conserved F or W are not part of the CDR3 here. Size tells how often a clone was seen (once, few, many) or the class of an expanded clone, and some rows leave it out.

V: TRBV6-5
J: TRBJ2-7
size: NA
CDR3: ASSPQRGTAYEQY

V: TRBV30
J: TRBJ1-1
size: NA
CDR3: AWSRGVMNTEAF

V: TRBV19
J: TRBJ2-1
size: NA
CDR3: ASSPSGRAGVEQF

V: TRBV4-2
J: TRBJ1-2
size: NA
CDR3: ASSQDGVEGYT

V: TRBV27
J: TRBJ2-2
size: NA
CDR3: ASSLYIDANTGELF

V: TRBV29-1
J: TRBJ2-7
size: NA
CDR3: SVEDPRDEQY

V: TRBV7-2
J: TRBJ2-7
size: NA
CDR3: ASSLAGALDEQY

V: TRBV7-6
J: TRBJ1-4
size: NA
CDR3: ASSPRQTATNEKLF

V: TRBV3-1/TRBV3-2
J: TRBJ2-7
size: once
CDR3: ASSQAPGVSYEQY

V: TRBV28
J: TRBJ1-2
size: once
CDR3: ASSPPGTGGSGYT

V: TRBV9
J: TRBJ1-4
size: NA
CDR3: ASSAQTGEGEKLF

V: TRBV7-8
J: TRBJ2-7
size: NA
CDR3: ASSGWTGERREQY

V: TRBV5-4
J: TRBJ2-7
size: NA
CDR3: ASSLKDRGSYEQY

V: TRBV25-1
J: TRBJ2-2
size: once
CDR3: ASSDPGASRDGELF

V: TRBV12-3/TRBV12-4
J: TRBJ2-3
size: NA
CDR3: ASSLETADTQY

V: TRBV2
J: TRBJ1-6
size: once
CDR3: ASSEGQHNSPLH

V: TRBV2
J: TRBJ1-6
size: NA
CDR3: ASSEEDRRNRSPLH

V: TRBV13
J: TRBJ1-6
size: once
CDR3: ASSPGTGTGNNSPLH

V: TRBV5-1
J: TRBJ2-1
size: NA
CDR3: ASSTEGGQLHNEQF

V: TRBV5-1
J: TRBJ1-2
size: NA
CDR3: ASSLEGDYGYT

V: TRBV30
J: TRBJ2-7
size: NA
CDR3: ACRTGTYEQY

V: TRBV10-2
J: TRBJ2-1
size: NA
CDR3: ASMVSGSFHNEQF

V: TRBV24-1
J: TRBJ2-3
size: NA
CDR3: ATSDRSGGADTQY